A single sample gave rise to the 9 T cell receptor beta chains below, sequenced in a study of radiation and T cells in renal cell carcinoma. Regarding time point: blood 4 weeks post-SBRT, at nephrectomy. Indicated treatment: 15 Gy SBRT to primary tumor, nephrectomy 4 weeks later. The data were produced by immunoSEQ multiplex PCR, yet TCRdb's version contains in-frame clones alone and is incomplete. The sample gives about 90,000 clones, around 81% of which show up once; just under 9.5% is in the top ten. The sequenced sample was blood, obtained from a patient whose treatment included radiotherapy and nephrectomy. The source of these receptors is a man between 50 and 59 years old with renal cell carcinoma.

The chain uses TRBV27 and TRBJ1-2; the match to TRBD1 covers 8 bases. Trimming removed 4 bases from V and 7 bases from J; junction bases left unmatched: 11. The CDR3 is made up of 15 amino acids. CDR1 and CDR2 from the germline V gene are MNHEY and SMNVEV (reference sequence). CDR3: CASSSGSGGEGGYTF. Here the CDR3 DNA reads TGTGCCAGCAGTTCCGGTTCAGGGGGCGAGGGTGGCTACACCTTC.

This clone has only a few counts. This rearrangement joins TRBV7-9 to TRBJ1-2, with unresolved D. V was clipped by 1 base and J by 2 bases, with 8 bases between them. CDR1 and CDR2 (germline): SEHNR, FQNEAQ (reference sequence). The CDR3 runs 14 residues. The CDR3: CASSLVRSNYGYTF. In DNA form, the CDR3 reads TGTGCCAGCAGCTTAGTGCGCAGCAACTATGGCTACACCTTC.

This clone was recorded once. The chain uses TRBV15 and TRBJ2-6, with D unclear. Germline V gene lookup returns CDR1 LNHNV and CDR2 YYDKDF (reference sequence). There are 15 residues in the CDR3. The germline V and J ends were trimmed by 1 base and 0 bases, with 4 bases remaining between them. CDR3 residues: CATSRGGSGANVLTF. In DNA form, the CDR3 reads TGTGCCACCAGCAGAGGGGGCTCTGGGGCCAACGTCCTGACTTTC.

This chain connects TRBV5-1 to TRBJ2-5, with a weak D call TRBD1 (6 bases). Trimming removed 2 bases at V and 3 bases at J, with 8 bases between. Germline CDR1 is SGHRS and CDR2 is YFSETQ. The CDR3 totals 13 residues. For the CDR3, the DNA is TGCGCCAGCAGCTTAACAGGGAAAGAGACCCAGTACTTC. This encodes CASSLTGKETQYF.

The CDR3 DNA reads TGTGCCATCAGTGAGTCTGGTGATCGGGGCGAGCAGTACTTC. Translated, it gives CAISESGDRGEQYF. The genes are TRBV10-3 and TRBJ2-7, with TRBD2 as a possible D gene (5 bases). Germline V gene lookup returns CDR1 ENHRY and CDR2 SYGVKD. This CDR3 is 14 amino acids long. V shed 0 bases and J shed 6 bases, with 12 bases lying between them.

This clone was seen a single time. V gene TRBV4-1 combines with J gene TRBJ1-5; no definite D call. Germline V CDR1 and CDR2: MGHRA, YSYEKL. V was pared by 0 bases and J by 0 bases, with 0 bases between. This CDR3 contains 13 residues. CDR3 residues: CASSQDSNQPQHF. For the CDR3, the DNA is TGCGCCAGCAGCCAAGATAGCAATCAGCCCCAGCATTTT.

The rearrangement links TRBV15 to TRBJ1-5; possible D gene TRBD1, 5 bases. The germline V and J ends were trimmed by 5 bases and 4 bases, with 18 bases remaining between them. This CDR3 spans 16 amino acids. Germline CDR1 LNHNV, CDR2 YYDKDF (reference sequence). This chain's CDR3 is CATSVSGAGPNQPQHF. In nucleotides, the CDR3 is TGTGCCACCAGCGTTTCAGGCGCAGGGCCAAATCAGCCCCAGCATTTT.

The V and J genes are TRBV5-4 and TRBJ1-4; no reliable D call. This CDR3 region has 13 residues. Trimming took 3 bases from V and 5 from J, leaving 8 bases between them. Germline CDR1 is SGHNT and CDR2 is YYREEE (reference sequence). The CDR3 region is CASSYIENEKLFF. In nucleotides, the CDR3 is TGTGCCAGCAGCTACATAGAGAATGAAAAACTGTTTTTT.

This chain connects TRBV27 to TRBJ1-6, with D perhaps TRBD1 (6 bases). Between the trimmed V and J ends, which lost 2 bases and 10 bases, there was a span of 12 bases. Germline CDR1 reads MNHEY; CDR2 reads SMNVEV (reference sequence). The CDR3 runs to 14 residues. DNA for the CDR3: TGTGCCAGCAGTTTAAGCAGGGGAGGCTCACCCCTCCACTTT. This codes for CASSLSRGGSPLHF.